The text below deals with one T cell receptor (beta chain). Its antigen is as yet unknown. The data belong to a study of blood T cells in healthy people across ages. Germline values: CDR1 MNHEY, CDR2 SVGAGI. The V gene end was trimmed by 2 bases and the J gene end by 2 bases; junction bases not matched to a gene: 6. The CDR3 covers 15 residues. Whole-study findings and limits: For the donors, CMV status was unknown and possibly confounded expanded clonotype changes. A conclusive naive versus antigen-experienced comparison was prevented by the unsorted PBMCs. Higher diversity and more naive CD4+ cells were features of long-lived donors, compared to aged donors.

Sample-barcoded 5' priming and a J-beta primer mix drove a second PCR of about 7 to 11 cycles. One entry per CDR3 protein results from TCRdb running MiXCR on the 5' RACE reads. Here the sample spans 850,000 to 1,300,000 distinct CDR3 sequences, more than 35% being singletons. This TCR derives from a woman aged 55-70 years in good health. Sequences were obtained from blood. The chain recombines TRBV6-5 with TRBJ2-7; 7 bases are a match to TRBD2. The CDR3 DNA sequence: TGTGCCAGCAGTTACGTTAGCGGGCCGACCTACGAGCAGTACTTC. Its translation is CASSYVSGPTYEQYF.